This TCR beta chain came from a study of cytomegalovirus exposure and HLA in healthy donors. The germline V and J ends were trimmed by 2 bases and 4 bases, with 10 bases remaining between them. CDR3 length equals 14 residues. The germline V gene encodes CDR1 SGHNT and CDR2 YENEEA. 60 Vbeta and 13 Jbeta primers were used in PCR. Data came from immunoSEQ multiplex PCR; TCRdb stores just in-frame clones and leaves some out. The table lists some 150,000 clones. The genes are TRBV11-3 and TRBJ2-3; tentative D call: TRBD2 (5 bases). This TCR was sampled from a young woman in good health and CMV-seronegative. The specimen was PBMCs. Here the CDR3 DNA reads TGTGCCAGCAGCTTATCGGACGGGGCAGATACGCAGTATTTT. This codes for CASSLSDGADTQYF.